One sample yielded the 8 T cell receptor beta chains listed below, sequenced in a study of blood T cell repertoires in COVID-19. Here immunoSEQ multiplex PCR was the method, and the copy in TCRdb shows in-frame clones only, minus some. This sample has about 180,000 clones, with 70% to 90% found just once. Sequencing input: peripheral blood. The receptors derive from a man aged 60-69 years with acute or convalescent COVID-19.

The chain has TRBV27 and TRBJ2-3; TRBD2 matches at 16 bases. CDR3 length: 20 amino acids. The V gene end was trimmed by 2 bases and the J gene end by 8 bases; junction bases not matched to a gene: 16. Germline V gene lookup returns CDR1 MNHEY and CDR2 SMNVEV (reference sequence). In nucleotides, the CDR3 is TGTGCCAGCAGTTTAGGGGCCCCCATTGGGACTAGCGGGAGGGCAAGTACGCAGTATTTT. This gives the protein CASSLGAPIGTSGRASTQYF.

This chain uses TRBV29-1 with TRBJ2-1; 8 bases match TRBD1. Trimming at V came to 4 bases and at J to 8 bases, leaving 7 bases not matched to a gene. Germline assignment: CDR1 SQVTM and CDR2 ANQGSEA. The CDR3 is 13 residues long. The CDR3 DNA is TGCAGCGTTGCGGGGACAGGTAGGCATGAGCAGTTCTTC. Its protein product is CSVAGTGRHEQFF.

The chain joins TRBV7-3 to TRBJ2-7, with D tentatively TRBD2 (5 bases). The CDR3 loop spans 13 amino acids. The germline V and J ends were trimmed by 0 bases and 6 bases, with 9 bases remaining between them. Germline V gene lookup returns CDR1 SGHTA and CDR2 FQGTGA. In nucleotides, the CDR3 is TGTGCCAGCAGCTTAACGGCGGGTACCGAGCAGTACTTC. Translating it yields CASSLTAGTEQYF.

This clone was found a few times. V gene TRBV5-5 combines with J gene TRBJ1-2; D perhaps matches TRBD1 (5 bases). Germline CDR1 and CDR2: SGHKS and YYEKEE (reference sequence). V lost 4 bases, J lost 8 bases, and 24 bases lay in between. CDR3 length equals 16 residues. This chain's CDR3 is CASSGRWGESLDGYTF. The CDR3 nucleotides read TGTGCCAGCAGCGGGCGATGGGGGGAGAGTCTGGACGGCTACACCTTC.

CDR3 sequence: CASSFSLAGAQQFF. CDR3 in DNA: TGTGCCAGCAGCTTCTCGCTAGCGGGAGCCCAGCAGTTCTTC. V usage is TRBV7-9 and J usage is TRBJ2-1, with 10 nucleotides matching TRBD2. Germline-derived CDR1 and CDR2 are SEHNR and FQNEAQ (reference sequence). V lost 3 bases and J lost 11; bases outside the gene matches: 7. The CDR3 has 14 residues.

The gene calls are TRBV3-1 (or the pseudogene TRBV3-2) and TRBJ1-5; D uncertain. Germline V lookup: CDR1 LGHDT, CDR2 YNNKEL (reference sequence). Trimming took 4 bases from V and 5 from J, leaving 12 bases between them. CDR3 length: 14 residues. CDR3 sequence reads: CASSPKMGDQPQHF. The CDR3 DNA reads TGTGCCAGCAGCCCTAAGATGGGAGATCAGCCCCAGCATTTT.

The CDR3 here is CAISGPQTSGMVDTQYF. The CDR3 nucleotides are TGTGCCATCAGTGGCCCTCAGACTAGCGGGATGGTCGATACGCAGTATTTT. The chain links TRBV10-3 to TRBJ2-3; 11 nucleotides agree with TRBD2. V lost 4 bases, J lost 6 bases, and 12 bases stayed unmatched. Germline V CDR1 and CDR2: ENHRY, SYGVKD. The CDR3 is 17 amino acids.

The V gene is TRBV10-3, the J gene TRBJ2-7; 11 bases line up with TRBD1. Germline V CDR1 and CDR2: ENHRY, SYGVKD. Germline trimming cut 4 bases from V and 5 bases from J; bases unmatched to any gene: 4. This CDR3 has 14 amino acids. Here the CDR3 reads CAISAGQGAHEQYF. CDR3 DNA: TGTGCCATCAGTGCCGGACAGGGGGCCCACGAGCAGTACTTC.